The source of this T cell receptor beta chain is a study of CD8 T cells in Susac syndrome. Study-wide results and caveats: Clonal expansion of Susac CD8+ cells peaked in TEMRA cells, and it also peaked in active patients. The authors found approximately 15 Susac-specific public clones in total CD8+ repertoires and about five in CD8+ TEMRA repertoires.

The RNA, about 0.5 to 1 ug, was put through reverse transcription using random hexamers. One entry per CDR3 protein, called by TCRdb with MiXCR from the immunoSEQ multiplex PCR reads. The sample has about 130,000 distinct CDR3 sequences; about 95% are singletons. This clonotype was found once. Its antigen remains unknown. This CDR3 region has 15 residues. V was pared by 9 bases and J by 4 bases, with 13 bases of the junction left unmatched. From germline, CDR1 is SGHDT and CDR2 YYEEEE. Sequencing used CD8+ T cells from PBMCs. The TCR comes from a human donor with Susac syndrome. J is TRBJ2-3 and V is TRBV5-6; 8 positions agree with TRBD2. The CDR3 nucleotides read TGTGCCATTAAATGGAGCGGGAGTACGGCAGATACGCAGTATTTT. This sequence encodes CAIKWSGSTADTQYF.